This TCR beta chain was identified during a study of early T cells in non-severe SARS-CoV-2 infection. Across the whole study: Sequenced bulk RNA came from whole blood that was unsorted, and chains were unpaired.

In its sample, this clonotype was seen many times. Its specificity is unknown. Study-level results: Matching results from VDJdb favored anti-spike CD8 responses, leaving private and CD4 specificities undetected.

In the library, individual cDNA molecules carried attached unique molecular identifiers. One entry per CDR3 protein results from TCRdb running MiXCR on the 5' RACE reads. The sample includes approximately 70,000 distinct CDR3 sequences, about an eighth of them seen just once. The V end was cut by 3 bases, the J end by 2 bases, with 8 bases between. The germline V gene encodes CDR1 DFQATT and CDR2 SNEGSKA (reference sequence). CDR3 length: 13 amino acids. This clonotype originated in an adult who was a healthcare worker with PCR-confirmed SARS-CoV-2 infection or an uninfected control (not recorded which). The gene calls are TRBV20-1 and TRBJ2-4; no definite D call. The sample was whole blood, taken at baseline. The DNA of the CDR3 is TGCAGTGCTAGGAAACCATCCAAAAACATTCAGTACTTC. Translating gives CSARKPSKNIQYF.